The 16 T cell receptor beta chains listed next were all sequenced from one sample in a study of shared clonotypes between healthy human individuals. The method was immunoSEQ multiplex PCR; TCRdb's version includes in-frame clones alone and lacks a portion of them. The data contain about 470,000 clones, roughly 80% of them singletons. Material: PBMCs. These receptors came from a woman in her forties in good health. Some clones in this sample may be carry-over from other donors' samples.

V gene TRBV6-5 combines with J gene TRBJ1-2; D is ambiguous. Trimming took off 11 bases at V and 5 bases at J, with 21 bases between the two ends. Germline V gene lookup returns CDR1 MNHEY and CDR2 SVGAGI. This CDR3 contains 14 residues. Written as DNA, the CDR3 is TGTGCCTCCGCGCCCGACGGCGGGGTTTATGGCTACACCTTC. It translates to CASAPDGGVYGYTF.

This clone has just one count. The V and J genes are TRBV11-3 and TRBJ2-3; D not certain. The CDR3 is 14 residues long. The germline CDR1 and CDR2 sequences are SGHNT and YENEEA. Trimming cost V 4 bases and J 8 bases, with 16 bases left between them. The CDR3 here is CASSSTVTPGTQYF. In nucleotides, the CDR3 is TGTGCCAGCAGCTCAACGGTTACCCCGGGTACGCAGTATTTT.

V is TRBV18 and J is TRBJ2-5; D gene ambiguous. The end of the DNA is better explained by TRBJ2-7, so the J call may be wrong. The CDR3 is 14 residues long. The germline V gene has CDR1 KGHSH and CDR2 LQKENI. Here the CDR3 DNA reads TGTGCCAGCTCACCAAGGGTTTCAACCTACGAGCAGTACTTC. Protein: CASSPRVSTYEQYF.

The count of this clone is one. The same CDR3 also results from other DNA sequences found in this sample. V usage is TRBV9 and J usage is TRBJ2-3, with D perhaps TRBD2 (6 bases). Germline-derived CDR1 and CDR2 are SGDLS and YYNGEE. The CDR3 is 14 amino acids. V was pared by 0 bases and J by 6 bases, with 11 bases between. Written as DNA, the CDR3 is TGTGCCAGCAGCGTAGCCTCCAGCGGGGATACGCAGTATTTT. This encodes CASSVASSGDTQYF.

This clone appeared a few times. The chain employs TRBV5-1 and TRBJ2-2; 16 bases align to TRBD2. Trimming cost V 4 bases and J 6 bases; bases outside gene matches: 0. Germline V CDR1 and CDR2: SGHRS, YFSETQ. The CDR3 is 15 residues long. CDR3 protein: CASSGTSGRAGELFF. The CDR3 DNA is TGCGCCAGCAGCGGGACTAGCGGGAGGGCCGGGGAGCTGTTTTTT.

This clone was found many times. The chain uses TRBV5-4 and TRBJ2-2; unclear D gene. The CDR3 spans 13 residues. The germline gives CDR1 SGHNT, CDR2 YYREEE (reference sequence). Trimming took 5 bases from V and 1 from J, leaving 6 bases between them. The CDR3 coding sequence is TGTGCCAGCAGACAGCTGAACACCGGGGAGCTGTTTTTT. This encodes CASRQLNTGELFF. Based on the CDR3 plus reference TRBV5-4 and TRBJ2-2, the full variable domain is ETGVTQSPTHLIKTRGQQVTLRCSSQSGHNTVSWYQQALGQGPQFIFQYYREEENGRGNFPPRFSGLQFPNYSSELNVNALELDDSALYLCASRQLNTGELFFGEGSRLTVL.

The chain uses TRBV5-1 and TRBJ1-1; TRBD1 aligns across 7 bases. Germline assignment: CDR1 SGHRS and CDR2 YFSETQ. This CDR3 is 15 amino acids long. J was trimmed by 0 bases and V by 0 bases; bases with no gene match: 2. The CDR3 sequence: CASSLGQGMNTEAFF. The CDR3 DNA is TGCGCCAGCAGCTTGGGACAGGGTATGAACACTGAAGCTTTCTTT.

This rearrangement joins TRBV11-3 to TRBJ2-1; D is undetermined. Trimming removed 2 bases at V and 7 bases at J, with 9 bases between. CDR3 length: 13 residues. CDR1 is SGHNT, CDR2 YENEEA, per germline. In nucleotides, the CDR3 is TGTGCCAGCAGCTTAACCGTTTGGAATGAGCAGTTCTTC. Residues: CASSLTVWNEQFF.

V usage is TRBV29-1 and J usage is TRBJ2-2; D is perhaps TRBD1 (5 bases). V gave up 6 bases and J gave up 3 bases, with 14 bases separating them. Germline values: CDR1 SQVTM, CDR2 ANQGSEA. This CDR3 contains 14 residues. As DNA, the CDR3 is TGCAGCGTCCTAAGACAGTGGGACACCGGGGAGCTGTTTTTT. Amino acids: CSVLRQWDTGELFF.

V is TRBV2 and J is TRBJ2-1; a weak D match, TRBD1 (6 bases). Trimming shortened V by 7 bases and J by 2 bases, and 9 bases separated the two germline ends. The CDR3 spans 13 residues. Germline V gene data show CDR1 as SNHLY and CDR2 as FYNNEI. CDR3 amino acids: CASMRDTYNEQFF. CDR3 DNA: TGTGCCAGCATGAGGGACACCTACAATGAGCAGTTCTTC.

Turning to this clone: Other DNA sequences in the sample encode the same CDR3. The rearrangement links TRBV19 to TRBJ2-1; tentative D call: TRBD2 (5 bases). Germline lookup yields CDR1 LNHDA and CDR2 SQIVND (reference sequence). This CDR3 region has 15 residues. With 2 bases removed from V and 0 bases from J, the gap between germline ends came to 8 bases. The CDR3 sequence: CASSISGSSYNEQFF. The DNA for the CDR3 is TGTGCCAGTAGTATAAGCGGTAGCTCCTACAATGAGCAGTTCTTC.

Comments on this clone: Just one base apart from a much larger clone, this may be a read error. The missing conserved phenylalanine or tryptophan at the end of this CDR3 makes a read error likely. The chain recombines TRBV9 with TRBJ1-2; D unclear. CDR3 length: 14 residues. Trimming left V 0 bases short and J 8 bases short, with 14 bases between. Germline CDR1 and CDR2: SGDLS and YYNGEE. The CDR3 bases are TGTGCCAGCAGCGTAGAAACGGGTACGGGCGGCTACACCCTC. It encodes CASSVETGTGGYTL.

The CDR3 nucleotides are TGTGCCAGCAGCCTTAGCGGGATTACCGGGGAGCTGTTTTTT. Its translation is CASSLSGITGELFF. The chain joins TRBV11-2 to TRBJ2-2; 8 nucleotides align to TRBD2. Germline V lookup: CDR1 SGHAT, CDR2 FQNNGV. This CDR3 region has 14 residues. The V gene end was trimmed by 5 bases and the J gene end by 5 bases; junction bases not matched to a gene: 4.

This clone was recorded once. This chain uses TRBV30 with TRBJ1-3, with 11 bases lining up with TRBD1. J was trimmed by 0 bases and V by 4 bases; bases with no gene match: 5. The CDR3 is 16 residues long. The germline CDR1 and CDR2 sequences are GTSNPN and SVGIG (reference sequence). As DNA, the CDR3 is TGTGCCTGGATCTGGACAGGGGGCAGCTCTGGAAACACCATATATTTT. Amino acid sequence: CAWIWTGGSSGNTIYF.

This clone was seen a handful of times. This sequence joins TRBV18 and TRBJ1-3; D possibly corresponds to TRBD1 (5 bases). V gave up 2 bases and J gave up 1 base, with 15 bases separating them. Germline lookup yields CDR1 KGHSH and CDR2 LQKENI. This CDR3 comprises 17 residues. CDR3 bases: TGTGCCAGCTCACCAATTACAGGAGAGCAATCTGGAAACACCATATATTTT. Residues: CASSPITGEQSGNTIYF.

This chain joins TRBV5-1 and TRBJ2-3; 8 bases match TRBD2. V shed 4 bases, J shed 0 bases, and the junction held 7 bases outside the gene matches. This CDR3 has 16 residues. Looked up from germline, CDR1 is SGHRS and CDR2 is YFSETQ. CDR3 nucleotides: TGCGCCAGCAGCCAGTCGGCTAGCGGGAGCACAGATACGCAGTATTTT. Amino acid sequence: CASSQSASGSTDTQYF.